One sample yielded the 21 T cell receptor beta chains listed below, sequenced in a study of vaccination effects on CD4 cells after COVID-19. Only in-frame clones appear in the TCRdb table, and some are missing; sequencing was by immunoSEQ multiplex PCR. The data show roughly 61,000 clones, approximately 80% seen once. No antigen has been assigned to these receptors. ViraFEST expansion of antigen-specific CD4+ T cells with viral peptide pools preceded sequencing. A roughly ten-day culture period preceded the isolation of CD4+ T cells. The sequencing used CD4+ T cells from PBMCs cultured with HCoV-229E spike peptides, collected before COVID-19 vaccination. The source of these receptors is a human donor who received a COVID-19 vaccine.

CDR3 nucleotides: TGTGCCAGCCAGACAGGGAATTTGGGCTACACCTTC. Translation: CASQTGNLGYTF. The chain links TRBV12-3 or TRBV12-4 to TRBJ1-2; 7 nucleotides match TRBD1. J gave up 8 bases and V 8 bases, and 8 bases lay outside the gene matches. The CDR3 has 12 residues.

The chain combines TRBV24-1 with TRBJ2-3, with D tentatively TRBD2 (7 bases). Germline values: CDR1 KGHDR, CDR2 SFDVKD. V shed 3 bases and J shed 1 base, with 22 bases lying between them. The CDR3 loop spans 19 amino acids. The CDR3 DNA is TGTGCCACCAGTGATATTCCCCGGGGGGCGACTCTAGGCACAGATACGCAGTATTTT. Translation: CATSDIPRGATLGTDTQYF.

V gene TRBV21-1 combines with J gene TRBJ2-7; TRBD2 is the table's D call, not checked against the DNA. TRBV21-1 is designated a pseudogene. This CDR3 comprises 13 residues. The CDR3 nucleotides are TGTGCCAGCAGCAAATGGGGTAGCGACGAGCAGTACGTC. It yields the protein CASSKWGSDEQYV.

This clone came up once. This chain links TRBV19 with TRBJ1-3, with unresolved D. CDR1 is LNHDA and CDR2 is SQIVND in the germline V gene (reference sequence). The CDR3 length is 15 residues. The V end was cut by 1 base, the J end by 4 bases, with 11 bases between. CDR3 in amino acids: CASSIGSGVGNTIYF. The CDR3 DNA sequence: TGTGCCAGTAGTATAGGATCCGGGGTCGGAAACACCATATATTTT.

This clone was counted between two and nine times. V is TRBV5-1 and J is TRBJ2-2; D is perhaps TRBD1 (5 bases). Germline values: CDR1 SGHRS, CDR2 YFSETQ. V lost 2 bases to trimming and J lost 0 bases, with 11 bases between them. There are 16 residues in the CDR3. The CDR3 DNA sequence: TGCGCCAGCAGCTTAGAGGTCAGGGCGAACACCGGGGAGCTGTTTTTT. As protein: CASSLEVRANTGELFF.

This chain uses TRBV7-2 with TRBJ1-2; 9 bases fit TRBD1. This CDR3 has 14 residues. V was clipped by 4 bases and J by 2 bases; unmatched bases: 2. CDR1 is SGHTA, CDR2 FQGNSA, per germline. CDR3 in amino acids: CASSWGQGNYGYTF. CDR3 sequence (DNA): TGTGCCAGCAGCTGGGGACAGGGAAACTATGGCTACACCTTC.

The V gene is TRBV13, the J gene TRBJ2-4; a possible D gene is TRBD2 (7 bases). V lost 2 bases and J 0 bases, leaving 11 bases between the germline ends. The CDR3 extends over 16 amino acids. Germline CDR1 and CDR2: PRHDT and FYEKMQ (reference sequence). CDR3 sequence: CASSLRGAGAKNIQYF. The CDR3 nucleotides read TGTGCCAGCAGCTTACGGGGGGCGGGAGCCAAAAACATTCAGTACTTC.

This clone was picked up one time. The gene calls are TRBV7-6 and TRBJ2-2, with D possibly TRBD2 on 6 matching bases. The CDR3 is 16 amino acids. V was pared by 5 bases and J by 0 bases, with 13 bases between. Germline V CDR1 and CDR2: SGHVS, FNYEAQ. CDR3 in amino acids: CASSDASGSNTGELFF. The CDR3 DNA follows: TGTGCCAGCAGCGACGCAAGCGGGTCGAACACCGGGGAGCTGTTTTTT. The complete variable domain, with remaining parts taken from reference TRBV7-6 and TRBJ2-2, reads GAGVSQSPRYKVTKRGQDVALRCDPISGHVSLYWYRQALGQGPEFLTYFNYEAQQDKSGLPNDRFSAERPEGSISTLTIQRTEQRDSAMYRCASSDASGSNTGELFFGEGSRLTVL.

The chain links TRBV6-2 or TRBV6-3 to TRBJ1-1; perhaps TRBD1 as D (6 bases). Germline assignment: CDR1 MNHEY and CDR2 SVGEGT. The CDR3 consists of 14 residues. V was pared by 2 bases and J by 4 bases, with 11 bases between. CDR3 region: CASSYGGGSTEAFF. The CDR3 nucleotides read TGTGCCAGCAGTTACGGGGGCGGTTCCACTGAAGCTTTCTTT.

Here the CDR3 DNA reads TGTGCCAGTACCATCGGGACAACGAACACTGAAGCTTTCTTT. It codes for CASTIGTTNTEAFF. This chain joins TRBV19 and TRBJ1-1; D perhaps matches TRBD1 (6 bases). The CDR3 consists of 14 residues. Germline V gives CDR1 LNHDA, CDR2 SQIVND (reference sequence). The V and J ends lost 7 bases and 1 base respectively, with 13 bases between them.

V gene TRBV5-5 combines with J gene TRBJ2-2; a weak D match, TRBD1 (5 bases). Trimming left V 3 bases short and J 2 bases short, with 14 bases between. This CDR3 has 16 residues. Germline V gene sequence: CDR1 SGHKS, CDR2 YYEKEE (reference sequence). The CDR3 DNA sequence: TGTGCCAGCAGCTCCTCCCCGACAGTCAACACCGGGGAGCTGTTTTTT. This translates into CASSSSPTVNTGELFF.

This chain uses TRBV30 with TRBJ2-7; possible D gene TRBD2, 7 bases. The CDR3 is 13 amino acids. Germline lookup yields CDR1 GTSNPN and CDR2 SVGIG (reference sequence). V dropped 2 bases and J dropped 1 base, with 9 bases sitting between them. This CDR3 reads CAWSKGGSYEQYV. Here the CDR3 DNA reads TGTGCCTGGAGTAAGGGGGGGTCCTACGAGCAGTACGTC.

The chain recombines TRBV7-9 with TRBJ1-3, with D hard to call. Germline V lookup: CDR1 SEHNR, CDR2 FQNEAQ (reference sequence). The CDR3 totals 16 residues. V was trimmed by 1 base and J by 0 bases, leaving 10 bases between them. DNA of the CDR3: TGTGCCAGCAGCTTAGGGCTGTCGGCCTCTGGAAACACCATATATTTT. Amino acid sequence: CASSLGLSASGNTIYF. The full variable domain, completed using reference TRBV7-9 and TRBJ1-3, is DTGVSQNPRHKITKRGQNVTFRCDPISEHNRLYWYRQTLGQGPEFLTYFQNEAQLEKSRLLSDRFSAERPKGSFSTLEIQRTEQGDSAMYLCASSLGLSASGNTIYFGEGSWLTVV.

This clone was detected a few times. The chain couples TRBV19 to TRBJ1-2; D is uncertain. The V gene lost 6 bases and the J gene lost 1 base, with 21 bases spanning the gap. CDR1 is LNHDA, CDR2 SQIVND, per germline (reference sequence). The CDR3 length is 17 residues. The CDR3 DNA reads as TGTGCCAGTAGGGAGAAACACTCAATTTCTATTAACTATGGCTACACCTTC. Its protein product is CASREKHSISINYGYTF.

This chain uses TRBV2 with TRBJ1-5; D not resolved. From germline, CDR1 is SNHLY and CDR2 FYNNEI. The CDR3 sequence is 14 residues long. The V and J ends lost 1 base and 9 bases respectively, with 13 bases between them. In nucleotides, the CDR3 is TGTGCCAGCAGTGAAGGTTCACCGGTGGTGCCCCAGCATTTT. Its protein product is CASSEGSPVVPQHF. Filled out from reference TRBV2 and TRBJ1-5, the complete variable domain reads EPEVTQTPSHQVTQMGQEVILRCVPISNHLYFYWYRQILGQKVEFLVSFYNNEISEKSEIFDDQFSVERPDGSNFTLKIRSTKLEDSAMYFCASSEGSPVVPQHFGDGTRLSIL.

The chain employs TRBV29-1 and TRBJ1-1, with a possible D match to TRBD1 (5 bases). Germline V gene data show CDR1 as SQVTM and CDR2 as ANQGSEA. Between the trimmed V and J ends, which lost 4 bases and 5 bases, there was a span of 11 bases. This CDR3 contains 12 residues. CDR3 amino acids: CSVGQGGTEAFF. CDR3 DNA sequence: TGCAGCGTTGGTCAGGGAGGGACTGAAGCTTTCTTT.

The chain uses TRBV13 and TRBJ2-6; D is unclear. V was pared by 6 bases and J by 3 bases, with 6 bases between. Germline V lookup: CDR1 PRHDT, CDR2 FYEKMQ (reference sequence). The CDR3 consists of 13 residues. The CDR3 here is CASRVFGANVLTF. Written as DNA, the CDR3 is TGTGCCAGCAGGGTTTTTGGGGCCAACGTCCTGACTTTC. The full variable domain, rest sourced from reference TRBV13 and TRBJ2-6, is AAGVIQSPRHLIKEKRETATLKCYPIPRHDTVYWYQQGPGQDPQFLISFYEKMQSDKGSIPDRFSAQQFSDYHSELNMSSLELGDSALYFCASRVFGANVLTFGAGSRLTVL.

V and J are TRBV28 and TRBJ2-7; TRBD2 might be the D (6 bases). The CDR3 spans 14 residues. CDR1 and CDR2 (germline): MDHEN, SYDVKM. V was cut by 4 bases and J by 2 bases, with 12 bases left in between. The CDR3 here is CASSSPGGAYEQYV. In nucleotides, the CDR3 is TGTGCCAGCAGTTCGCCAGGAGGGGCCTACGAGCAGTACGTC.

The gene calls are TRBV12-3 or TRBV12-4 and TRBJ1-6; 9 bases fit TRBD1. The CDR3 spans 13 residues. Unmatched junction bases numbered 8, after V lost 6 bases and J lost 14 bases. The CDR3 DNA reads TGTGCCAGCAGAGACAAGAGGACAGGGGCCCTCCACTTT. It is translated as CASRDKRTGALHF.

This clone was seen more than once but under ten times. The chain recombines TRBV27 with TRBJ2-3; 7 nucleotides line up with TRBD2. CDR1 is MNHEY, CDR2 SMNVEV, per germline (reference sequence). V lost 6 bases to trimming and J lost 11 bases; unmatched junction nucleotides: 11. The CDR3 extends over 13 amino acids. The CDR3, as DNA: TGTGCCAGCAGGGTTATGGCGGGGGAAAGGCAGTATTTT. As protein: CASRVMAGERQYF.

The chain couples TRBV5-1 to TRBJ1-3, with 8 bases identical to TRBD1. The germline V gene has CDR1 SGHRS and CDR2 YFSETQ. The CDR3 totals 16 residues. With V trimmed by 4 bases and J by 0 bases, 6 bases remained unmatched. For the CDR3, the DNA is TGCGCCAGCAGCCGGCAGGGGGCGACCTCTGGAAACACCATATATTTT. Translated, it gives CASSRQGATSGNTIYF.